This T cell receptor (beta chain) was sequenced in a study of T cell responses to AZD1222 COVID-19 vaccine. Study-level points and caveats: Possibly, clonal diversity was underestimated; donors were largely white British and included more females. Spike-specific TCR breadth rose after two AZD1222 doses, and depth rose as well.

Profiled with immunoSEQ multiplex PCR; TCRdb holds only in-frame clones, not every one. The table lists 90,000 to 100,000 clones, around nine tenths of them singletons. Pooled in the analysis were second doses at about 4 or about 12 weeks. As concerns this clone: The antigen is undetermined.

CDR3 length equals 14 residues. Germline CDR1 and CDR2: LNHDA and SQIVND (reference sequence). Trimming cost V 3 bases and J 2 bases, with 10 bases left between them. The rearrangement links TRBV19 to TRBJ1-2, with D maybe TRBD1 (5 bases). This specimen was peripheral blood, taken 28 days after the second AZD1222 dose. This TCR derives from an adult who received the AZD1222 COVID-19 vaccine. As DNA, the CDR3 is TGTGCCAGTAGTATCCCGCAGGGAAACTATGGCTACACCTTC. Encoded protein: CASSIPQGNYGYTF.